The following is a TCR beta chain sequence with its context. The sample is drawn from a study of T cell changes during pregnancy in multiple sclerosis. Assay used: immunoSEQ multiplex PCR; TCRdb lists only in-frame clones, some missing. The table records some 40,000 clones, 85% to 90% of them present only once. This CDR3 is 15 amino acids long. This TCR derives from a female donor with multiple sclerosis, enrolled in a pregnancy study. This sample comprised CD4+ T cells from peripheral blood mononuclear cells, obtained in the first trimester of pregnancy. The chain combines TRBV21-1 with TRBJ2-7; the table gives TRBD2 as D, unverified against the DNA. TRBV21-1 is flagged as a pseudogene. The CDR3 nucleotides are TGTGCCAGCAGCTCTGTGCTAGCGAGATCCTACGAGCAGTACTTC. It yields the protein CASSSVLARSYEQYF.